This T cell receptor beta chain was obtained from a study of vaccination and CD4 T cells after COVID-19. Study in general: Stimulation used overlapping spike peptides from SARS-CoV-2, HCoV-NL63, HCoV-OC43 and HCoV-229E.

Treatment meaning: roughly nine-day PBMC culture with coronavirus spike peptide pools or control peptides (ViraFEST assay). Via ViraFEST, peptide pools expanded antigen-specific T cells before TCR sequencing. The V and J ends lost 0 bases and 0 bases respectively, with 16 bases between them. Per the germline V gene, CDR1 is SGHAT and CDR2 is FQNNGV. CDR3 length: 18 amino acids. Once obtained from cultured CD4+ T cells, the DNA was sequenced using the Oncomine TCR Beta short-read assay. MiXCR, applied by TCRdb to the PCR reads, yields one record per CDR3 protein. The sample lists about 15,000 distinct CDR3 sequences, around 53% occurring once. Regarding this clonotype: Its antigen is still unknown.

Sequenced: CD4+ T cells from blood, cultured in vitro. The TCR originated in a human donor who had recovered from COVID-19. V and J are TRBV11-2 and TRBJ2-3, with D possibly being TRBD2 (5 bases). The CDR3 DNA reads as TGTGCCAGCAGCTTAGATCCCGCGGGCGGAACCAGCACAGATACGCAGTATTTT. As protein: CASSLDPAGGTSTDTQYF. Supplemented by reference TRBV11-2 and TRBJ2-3, the full variable domain reads EAGVAQSPRYKIIEKRQSVAFWCNPISGHATLYWYQQILGQGPKLLIQFQNNGVVDDSQLPKDRFSAERLKGVDSTLKIQPAKLEDSAVYLCASSLDPAGGTSTDTQYFGPGTRLTVL.